This is a list of T cell receptor beta chains from one sample in a study of cytomegalovirus exposure and HLA in healthy donors. The table came from immunoSEQ multiplex PCR; TCRdb's copy has only in-frame clones and leaves some out. The repertoire includes about 98,000 clones, approximately 70% of them detected once, and roughly 2.5% sits in the top ten. Sequencing used PBMCs. These receptors originate from a middle-aged man in good health and CMV-seronegative. Each CDR3 is given with its conserved first and last residue. D genes are given only for firm matches. The listing skips clone size in some rows; elsewhere it reads once, few, many or a size class.

D: TRBD2
V: TRBV19
size: -
J: TRBJ2-3
CDR3: CASSIDLGLAALRADTQYF
DNA: TGTGCCAGTAGTATAGATTTAGGACTAGCGGCACTTAGAGCAGATACGCAGTATTTT

D: TRBD1
V: TRBV7-9
size: -
J: TRBJ1-1
CDR3: CASSPVRGVNTEAFF
DNA: TGTGCCAGCAGCCCGGTCAGGGGGGTGAACACTGAAGCTTTCTTT

D: TRBD1
V: TRBV19
size: -
J: TRBJ1-5
CDR3: CASSNPGTGEQPQHF
DNA: TGTGCCAGTAGTAATCCCGGTACAGGGGAACAGCCCCAGCATTTT

D: TRBD1
V: TRBV9
size: -
J: TRBJ1-1
CDR3: CASSVFGTENTEAFF
DNA: TGTGCCAGCAGCGTGTTCGGGACAGAGAACACTGAAGCTTTCTTT

D: -
V: TRBV7-9
size: -
J: TRBJ2-1
CDR3: CASSPSNEQFF
DNA: TGTGCCAGCAGCCCCAGTAATGAGCAGTTCTTC

D: -
V: TRBV10-3
size: -
J: TRBJ2-1
CDR3: CAISPGVGGGNEQFF
DNA: TGTGCCATCAGCCCCGGGGTGGGCGGTGGAAATGAGCAGTTCTTC

D: -
V: TRBV7-6
size: -
J: TRBJ2-7
CDR3: CASSATGSGTYEQYF
DNA: TGTGCCAGCAGCGCAACAGGGTCTGGCACCTACGAGCAGTACTTC

D: TRBD1
V: TRBV5-8
size: -
J: TRBJ1-2
CDR3: CASSFLRDRNYGYTF
DNA: TGTGCCAGCAGCTTCCTCCGGGACAGGAACTATGGCTACACCTTC

D: TRBD1
V: TRBV10-3
size: few
J: TRBJ2-7
CDR3: CAISGGQGGEQYF
DNA: TGTGCCATCAGTGGGGGACAGGGAGGCGAGCAGTACTTC

D: TRBD1
V: TRBV5-4
size: -
J: TRBJ2-3
CDR3: CASSLAGTGRTDTQYF
DNA: TGTGCCAGCAGCTTGGCGGGGACAGGGCGGACAGATACGCAGTATTTT

D: -
V: TRBV7-2
size: once
J: TRBJ2-3
CDR3: CASSLASSTDTQYF
DNA: TGTGCCAGCAGCTTAGCGTCGAGCACAGATACGCAGTATTTT

D: TRBD1
V: TRBV5-1
size: -
J: TRBJ1-2
CDR3: CASRTGGSGYTF
DNA: TGCGCCAGCAGGACAGGGGGTAGCGGCTACACCTTC

D: TRBD1
V: TRBV6-6
size: -
J: TRBJ2-7
CDR3: CASSYSSGQGYEQYF
DNA: TGTGCCAGCAGTTACTCATCGGGACAGGGTTACGAGCAGTACTTC

D: TRBD2
V: TRBV5-1
size: -
J: TRBJ2-5
CDR3: CASSLDGGGAQGTQYF
DNA: TGCGCCAGCAGCTTGGATGGCGGGGGGGCTCAGGGGACCCAGTACTTC

D: TRBD1
V: TRBV5-4
size: -
J: TRBJ1-1
CDR3: CASSRTDRVDGVAFF
DNA: TGTGCCAGCAGCCGGACAGACAGGGTGGACGGCGTAGCTTTCTTT

D: -
V: TRBV6-5
size: once
J: TRBJ2-3
CDR3: CASSFPHTDTQYF
DNA: TGTGCCAGCAGTTTTCCACACACAGATACGCAGTATTTT

D: TRBD1
V: TRBV28
size: -
J: TRBJ2-4
CDR3: CASSLAGQVIQYF
DNA: TGTGCCAGCAGTTTAGCGGGACAGGTTATTCAGTACTTC

D: -
V: TRBV28
size: few
J: TRBJ2-2
CDR3: CASSLETRELFF
DNA: TGTGCCAGCAGTTTGGAGACCCGGGAGCTGTTTTTT

D: -
V: TRBV7-9
size: -
J: TRBJ2-7
CDR3: CSSSSQGYEQYF
DNA: TGTTCCAGCAGCTCACAGGGATACGAGCAGTACTTC

D: TRBD2
V: TRBV7-9
size: -
J: TRBJ2-7
CDR3: CASSLGREGLYEQYF
DNA: TGTGCCAGCAGCTTAGGGCGGGAGGGACTATACGAGCAGTACTTC

D: -
V: TRBV5-4
size: few
J: TRBJ1-2
CDR3: CASSSTGRGNYGYTF
DNA: TGTGCCAGCAGCTCAACCGGACGGGGTAACTATGGCTACACCTTC

D: -
V: TRBV5-8
size: -
J: TRBJ1-5
CDR3: CASSLGQYHYQPQHF
DNA: TGTGCCAGCAGCTTGGGACAGTACCATTATCAGCCCCAGCATTTT

D: -
V: TRBV2
size: -
J: TRBJ2-5
CDR3: CASSPDRRETQYF
DNA: TGTGCCAGCAGTCCCGACAGGAGAGAGACCCAGTACTTC

D: -
V: TRBV9
size: -
J: TRBJ1-1
CDR3: CASSKIGGTEAFF
DNA: TGTGCCAGCAGCAAAATCGGGGGGACTGAAGCTTTCTTT

D: -
V: TRBV27
size: -
J: TRBJ2-3
CDR3: CASSLQGGTDTQYF
DNA: TGTGCCAGCAGTTTGCAGGGTGGCACAGATACGCAGTATTTT

D: TRBD2
V: TRBV4-1
size: -
J: TRBJ2-3
CDR3: CASSRVTSGGSTDTQYF
DNA: TGCGCCAGCAGTCGCGTTACTAGCGGGGGAAGCACAGATACGCAGTATTTT

D: -
V: TRBV7-2
size: -
J: TRBJ2-7
CDR3: CASSQRGNYEQYF
DNA: TGTGCCAGCAGTCAAAGGGGGAACTACGAGCAGTACTTC

D: TRBD1
V: TRBV4-3
size: few
J: TRBJ1-4
CDR3: CASGQWGTGEEKLFF
DNA: TGCGCCAGCGGCCAATGGGGGACAGGTGAAGAAAAACTGTTTTTT

D: TRBD1
V: TRBV27
size: -
J: TRBJ2-3
CDR3: CATQGDPDTQYF
DNA: TGTGCCACTCAGGGGGACCCAGATACGCAGTATTTT

D: -
V: TRBV18
size: -
J: TRBJ2-2
CDR3: CASSPSEGMGTGELFF
DNA: TGTGCCAGCTCACCCTCCGAGGGAATGGGAACCGGGGAGCTGTTTTTT

D: TRBD2
V: TRBV7-2
size: once
J: TRBJ2-5
CDR3: CASSFGSGGSGGGGTQYF
DNA: TGTGCCAGCAGCTTTGGTAGCGGGGGGTCCGGTGGAGGAGGGACCCAGTACTTC

D: -
V: TRBV7-6
size: few
J: TRBJ1-1
CDR3: CASSQQQGLNTEAFF
DNA: TGTGCCAGCAGCCAACAACAGGGTCTAAACACTGAAGCTTTCTTT

D: -
V: TRBV2
size: -
J: TRBJ2-7
CDR3: CASNPDSYEQYF
DNA: TGTGCCAGCAACCCAGACAGCTACGAGCAGTACTTC

D: -
V: TRBV19
size: few
J: TRBJ2-2
CDR3: CASSIFGLGGTANTGELFF
DNA: TGTGCCAGTAGTATCTTTGGCTTAGGGGGGACAGCAAACACCGGGGAGCTGTTTTTT

D: TRBD2
V: TRBV2
size: -
J: TRBJ2-1
CDR3: CASSETLTSGGSNEQFF
DNA: TGTGCCAGCAGTGAAACTCTAACTAGCGGGGGTAGCAATGAGCAGTTCTTC

D: -
V: TRBV18
size: -
J: TRBJ1-2
CDR3: CASSEPNYGYTF
DNA: TGTGCCAGCTCAGAGCCTAACTATGGCTACACCTTC

D: TRBD2
V: TRBV7-7
size: few
J: TRBJ2-1
CDR3: CASSLRSSGSSYNEQFF
DNA: TGTGCTAGCAGCTTAAGGTCTAGCGGGAGCTCCTACAATGAGCAGTTCTTC

D: TRBD1
V: TRBV11-2
size: -
J: TRBJ1-2
CDR3: CASKPLGTGAFYGYTF
DNA: TGTGCCAGCAAGCCTCTAGGAACAGGGGCTTTCTATGGCTACACCTTC

D: -
V: TRBV2
size: -
J: TRBJ2-7
CDR3: CASTKAQGWEQYF
DNA: TGTGCCAGCACCAAGGCACAGGGTTGGGAGCAGTACTTC

D: -
V: TRBV29-1
size: -
J: TRBJ2-3
CDR3: CSVDKLATDTQYF
DNA: TGCAGCGTTGACAAGCTAGCCACAGATACGCAGTATTTT

D: -
V: TRBV7-2
size: few
J: TRBJ2-1
CDR3: CASSLNGEAYNEQFF
DNA: TGTGCCAGCAGTCTAAACGGAGAGGCGTACAATGAGCAGTTCTTC

D: -
V: TRBV18
size: -
J: TRBJ2-7
CDR3: CASSFKGDYEQYF
DNA: TGTGCCAGCTCATTCAAAGGGGACTACGAGCAGTACTTC

D: -
V: TRBV5-1
size: -
J: TRBJ2-2
CDR3: CASSHGTTTNTGELFF
DNA: TGCGCCAGCAGCCATGGGACAACGACGAACACCGGGGAGCTGTTTTTT

D: TRBD1
V: TRBV14
size: -
J: TRBJ1-2
CDR3: CATNAPAGGKAYGYTF
DNA: TGTGCCACCAACGCCCCCGCAGGGGGAAAAGCCTATGGCTACACCTTC

D: -
V: TRBV28
size: -
J: TRBJ1-6
CDR3: CASQRGASPLHF
DNA: TGTGCCAGTCAGCGGGGGGCTTCACCCCTCCACTTT

D: TRBD2
V: TRBV4-1
size: -
J: TRBJ2-5
CDR3: CASSQLLAGGQETQYF
DNA: TGCGCCAGCAGCCAACTACTAGCGGGAGGTCAAGAGACCCAGTACTTC

D: -
V: TRBV13
size: once
J: TRBJ1-3
CDR3: CASSPDDRPWSGNTIYF
DNA: TGTGCCAGCAGCCCCGACGACAGGCCATGGAGTGGAAACACCATATATTTT

D: -
V: TRBV14
size: once
J: TRBJ2-1
CDR3: CASSQETPQLGMRNEQFF
DNA: TGTGCCAGCAGCCAAGAAACCCCACAACTAGGTATGCGGAATGAGCAGTTCTTC

D: TRBD1
V: TRBV9
size: -
J: TRBJ2-3
CDR3: CASSQGVDTDTQYF
DNA: TGTGCCAGCAGCCAGGGGGTGGACACAGATACGCAGTATTTT

D: -
V: TRBV28
size: few
J: TRBJ2-7
CDR3: CASSFRRQGYEQYF
DNA: TGTGCCAGCAGTTTTCGTCGGCAGGGCTACGAGCAGTACTTC

D: -
V: TRBV19
size: few
J: TRBJ1-4
CDR3: CASSILGEKLFF
DNA: TGTGCCAGTAGTATACTCGGAGAGAAACTGTTTTTT

D: -
V: TRBV28
size: -
J: TRBJ1-1
CDR3: CASSQILRGTEAFF
DNA: TGTGCCAGCAGTCAAATTTTAAGGGGCACTGAAGCTTTCTTT

D: TRBD1
V: TRBV5-5
size: -
J: TRBJ2-2
CDR3: CASSLVAGGHTGELFF
DNA: TGTGCCAGCAGCTTGGTCGCAGGGGGACACACCGGGGAGCTGTTTTTT

D: TRBD2
V: TRBV5-1
size: -
J: TRBJ2-5
CDR3: CASSFSGGAGKTQYF
DNA: TGCGCCAGCAGCTTCAGCGGGGGGGCCGGAAAGACCCAGTACTTC

D: TRBD2
V: TRBV11-2
size: -
J: TRBJ2-7
CDR3: CASSFGSGSYEQYF
DNA: TGTGCCAGCAGCTTTGGTAGCGGGAGCTACGAGCAGTACTTC

D: TRBD2
V: TRBV5-1
size: -
J: TRBJ2-7
CDR3: CASSFRASGQGEQYF
DNA: TGCGCCAGCAGCTTTAGGGCTAGCGGCCAAGGGGAGCAGTACTTC

D: TRBD2
V: TRBV28
size: -
J: TRBJ2-3
CDR3: CASSKSSGSRTDTQYF
DNA: TGTGCCAGCAGCAAATCTAGCGGGAGCCGCACAGATACGCAGTATTTT